This TCR beta chain was identified during a study of blood T cell repertoires in COVID-19. Study at large: Material from acute and convalescent COVID-19 was sourced from the United States, Italy and Spain. T cells, B-cell-depleted T cells, or PBMCs provided the cDNA or gDNA that served as material.

Trimming took 5 bases from V and 1 from J; bases not matched to a gene: 4. The CDR3 is made up of 14 amino acids. Germline loops: CDR1 MDHEN, CDR2 SYDVKM. Here immunoSEQ multiplex PCR was the method, and the copy in TCRdb shows in-frame clones only, minus some. This repertoire shows tens of thousands of clones, 86% found once; its top ten account for around 4%. This clone was observed once. Sequencing was done on a sample of peripheral blood. The rearrangement links TRBV28 to TRBJ2-5; 7 bases are shared with TRBD1. The clonotype was recovered from a man at least 80 years old with active COVID-19. Here the CDR3 reads CASSNRGIQETQYF. The CDR3 region has the DNA TGTGCCAGCAGTAACAGGGGTATCCAAGAGACCCAGTACTTC.